A selection of T cell receptor beta chains follows, all from one sample in a study of T-cell reconstitution after alpha-beta-depleted transplantation in children. TCRdb re-analysed the PCR reads in MiXCR, keeping a single row per CDR3 protein. This sample has around 450,000 distinct CDR3 sequences, with over 40% found just once. Sequences were derived from PBMCs, sampled before TCRalphabeta/CD19-depleted stem cell transplant. All receptors derive from a girl aged 2 to 9 with aplastic anemia, due to receive a stem cell transplant. Each CDR3 is given with its conserved first and last residue. The D gene is left open where the match is weak. Rows give clone size only sometimes, using once, few, many, or a class for an expanded clone.

>.|few|TRBJ2-7|TRBV27
TGTGCCAGCAGTTTAACGGCGGCTTTATACGAGCAGTACTTC
CASSLTAALYEQYF
>.|.|TRBJ1-2|TRBV20-1
TGCAGTGCTCCAGCTAACTATGGCTACACCTTC
CSAPANYGYTF
>.|.|TRBJ2-1|TRBV15
TGTGCCACCAGCAGAGAAGGGGACAATGAGCAGTTCTTC
CATSREGDNEQFF
>.|.|TRBJ2-7|TRBV21-1
TGTGCCAGCAGCAAAGATATCTCACAGGGGCACTCCTACGAGCAGTACTTC
CASSKDISQGHSYEQYF
>.|.|TRBJ1-1|TRBV7-9
TGTGCCAGCAGCCGAGCCGGGAACACTGAAGCTTTCTTT
CASSRAGNTEAFF
>.|few|TRBJ2-4|TRBV6-5
TGTGCCAGCAGTTACCGCCCCAATGGGAGGTCCATTCAGTACTTC
CASSYRPNGRSIQYF
>TRBD1|few|TRBJ2-3|TRBV6-5
TGTGCCAGCAGTTACTCTGAGACAGGGGGCACAGATACGCAGTATTTT
CASSYSETGGTDTQYF
>TRBD2|few|TRBJ2-5|TRBV5-1
TGCGCCAGCAGCTTGAGACTAGCCCAAGAGACCCAGTACTTC
CASSLRLAQETQYF
>TRBD2|many|TRBJ2-1|TRBV28
TGTGCCAGCAGTTCCGGGGGTGCGGGAGGTGGTTACAATGAGCAGTTCTTC
CASSSGGAGGGYNEQFF
>TRBD1|few|TRBJ2-3|TRBV10-3
TGTGCCACAGGGACAGACAATCCCACAGATACGCAGTATTTT
CATGTDNPTDTQYF
>TRBD1|.|TRBJ1-3|TRBV6-1
TGTGCCAGCAGTGGCACACAGGGGGCAACGGGAAACACCATATATTTT
CASSGTQGATGNTIYF
>TRBD2|few|TRBJ2-7|TRBV3-1
TGTGCCAGCAGCCCAGAGCGGGAGGGCAACTACGAGCAGTACTTC
CASSPEREGNYEQYF
>.|.|TRBJ1-2|TRBV14
TGTGCCAGCAGCCCCAGGGTGAGACAGGCCGCTAACTATGGCTACACCTTC
CASSPRVRQAANYGYTF
>.|.|TRBJ2-2|TRBV10-3
TGTGCCATCAGTGAACGGTTGGTAACCGGGGAGCTGTTTTTT
CAISERLVTGELFF
>.|.|TRBJ2-7|TRBV5-1
TGCGCCAGCAGCTTCGGCAGTCCTCAGTCCGGGCAGTACTTC
CASSFGSPQSGQYF
>.|many|TRBJ1-3|TRBV25-1
TGTGCCAGCAGTGAAATGGCAGGGATCAGCTCTGGAAACACCATATATTTT
CASSEMAGISSGNTIYF
>TRBD1|.|TRBJ2-1|TRBV2
TGTGCCAGCAACCCTACAGGGGCGGTAAAGGGTGAGCAGTTCTTC
CASNPTGAVKGEQFF
>.|.|TRBJ2-7|TRBV6-5
TGTGCCAGCAGTTACTCGTCGGGTAGCGACGAGCAGTACTTC
CASSYSSGSDEQYF
>.|.|TRBJ2-2|TRBV12-3/TRBV12-4
TGTGCCAGCAGTTTGGGGGAGCTGAACGGGGAGCTGTTTTTT
CASSLGELNGELFF
>.|.|TRBJ1-1|TRBV6-2/TRBV6-3
TGTGCCAGCAGGGCTCCGGGATCGGGGCGGACTGAAGCTTTCTTT
CASRAPGSGRTEAFF
>.|few|TRBJ2-7|TRBV18
TGTGCCAGCTCACCAGGGTCGGATCGCGAGCAGTACTTC
CASSPGSDREQYF
>TRBD2|many|TRBJ2-1|TRBV12-3/TRBV12-4
TGTGCCAGCAGTTTAAGGGTCTCGAGCGGGGGGTACAATGAGCAGTTCTTC
CASSLRVSSGGYNEQFF
>.|many|TRBJ1-2|TRBV6-5
TGTGCCAGCAGTTACTCCCTCACTAACTATGGCTACACCTTC
CASSYSLTNYGYTF
>.|.|TRBJ2-3|TRBV9
TGTGCCAGCAGCGTAGCCGCGGACATACTGAGGGATACGCAGTATTTT
CASSVAADILRDTQYF
>.|few|TRBJ1-2|TRBV5-1
TGCGCCAGCAGCCCGGACCCGGGAGACTATGGCTACACCTTC
CASSPDPGDYGYTF
>.|.|TRBJ2-7|TRBV6-1
TGTGCCAGCAGCAGACTAGAGGGGTACTCCTACGAGCAGTACTTC
CASSRLEGYSYEQYF
>TRBD2|.|TRBJ2-1|TRBV7-7
TGTGCCAGCAGCCCCCGACTAGCGGGAGGGCCGGGCAATGAGCAGTTCTTC
CASSPRLAGGPGNEQFF
>.|few|TRBJ1-1|TRBV6-1
TGTGCCAGCAGGCAATTAGGGGGGGGAAACACTGAAGCTTTCTTT
CASRQLGGGNTEAFF
>TRBD2|.|TRBJ2-5|TRBV25-1
TGTGCCAGCAGTTGGTATGGGGGGGTGAGCGAGACCCAGTACTTC
CASSWYGGVSETQYF
>.|.|TRBJ2-2|TRBV9
TGTGCCAGCAGCGTGTCAGAGAACACCGGGGAGCTGTTTTTT
CASSVSENTGELFF
>.|many|TRBJ2-1|TRBV11-2
TGTGCCAGCAGTTTAGACTGGGGACTTAACAATGAGCAGTTCTTC
CASSLDWGLNNEQFF
>.|.|TRBJ2-1|TRBV5-1
TGCGCCAGCAGAATGGGGACCCCACAAGTTGAGCAGTCCTTC
CASRMGTPQVEQSF
>.|many|TRBJ2-7|TRBV12-3/TRBV12-4
TGTGCCAGCAGTTCGGGACGGGAGCAGTACTTC
CASSSGREQYF
>.|.|TRBJ2-3|TRBV6-1
TGTGCCAGTACCCGTGGGCCTAGCGTTAGCACAGATACGCAGTATTTT
CASTRGPSVSTDTQYF
>TRBD2|.|TRBJ2-1|TRBV10-3
TGTGCCATCAGTGAGCCTCACAGCAGTCCGGGACTAGCGGGTTATGAGCAGTTCTTC
CAISEPHSSPGLAGYEQFF
>.|.|TRBJ2-7|TRBV6-5
TGTGCCAGCAGTTACTCTAGTCTAGCCGCCTCCTACGAGCAGTACTTC
CASSYSSLAASYEQYF
>.|.|TRBJ1-5|TRBV14
TGTGCCAGCAGCCAAGGCCCTCTCCAGCCCCAGCATTTT
CASSQGPLQPQHF
>.|.|TRBJ2-1|TRBV5-1
TGCGCCAGCAGCTCCTCCTTCCCCCAGGGTAAGGGTGAGCAGTTCTTC
CASSSSFPQGKGEQFF
>TRBD2|.|TRBJ2-1|TRBV20-1
TGCAGTGCTAGAGCGGGAGGCCGATACAATGAGCAGTTCTTC
CSARAGGRYNEQFF
>TRBD1|few|TRBJ2-2|TRBV5-1
TGCGCCACTCGACAGGGTCACACCGGGGAGCTGTTTTTT
CATRQGHTGELFF
>.|.|TRBJ2-7|TRBV20-1
TGCAGTGCTTGGCAGAAACCCTCCGAGCAGTACTTC
CSAWQKPSEQYF
>TRBD2|once|TRBJ2-1|TRBV20-1
TGCAGTGCTAGAGTACTAGCGGCGACCCAATACAATGAGCAGTTCTTC
CSARVLAATQYNEQFF
>.|.|TRBJ1-2|TRBV7-3
TGTGCCAGCAGCATGGGAGCCCTTTCGAAAGCGAACTATGGCTACACCTTC
CASSMGALSKANYGYTF
>.|few|TRBJ2-3|TRBV6-1
TGTGCCAGCAGGGTGGATTCTAGCACAGATACGCAGTATTTT
CASRVDSSTDTQYF
>.|many|TRBJ2-7|TRBV5-1
TGTGCCAGCAGCTCTGGTGGGTCCTACGAGCAGTACTTC
CASSSGGSYEQYF
>TRBD2|.|TRBJ2-3|TRBV20-1
TGCAGTGCTAGAAGATCTAGCGGTAGATCTGATACGCAGTATTTT
CSARRSSGRSDTQYF
>.|.|TRBJ1-5|TRBV20-1
TGCAGTGCTAGCGTCAGGGGCGGGGGCAATCAGCCCCAGCATTTT
CSASVRGGGNQPQHF
>.|.|TRBJ2-3|TRBV7-2
TGTGCCAGCAGCTTAGATGGCGCATCAGATACGCAGTATTTT
CASSLDGASDTQYF
>.|few|TRBJ1-5|TRBV20-1
TGCAGTGCCCCCACAACAGGGATTCAGCCCCAGCATTTT
CSAPTTGIQPQHF